This TCR beta chain was recovered during a study of blood T cell repertoires in COVID-19. Across the whole study: The origin of the acute and convalescent COVID-19 samples was the United States, Italy and Spain.

There are a few counts of this clone. Original analysis: How many nucleated cells were present was estimated from reference gene primer amplification. TCRdb keeps only in-frame clones here, not all; method: immunoSEQ multiplex PCR. V, J and clone size derive from that table, while D and trimming were established from the DNA sequence. The sample has 300,000 to 400,000 clones; 88% are singletons. Living in 24 US areas, the participants were between 18 and 89 years of age. Participant reports of clinical history set cohort assignment. The source is a young woman with acute COVID-19. The sequenced sample was PBMCs or T cells enriched from blood (not recorded which).

The CDR3 is CASSLGGLASYNEQFF. The DNA of the CDR3 is TGTGCCAGCAGCTTGGGGGGACTAGCGAGCTACAATGAGCAGTTCTTC. The rearrangement joins TRBV5-6 to TRBJ2-1; 10 bases are a match to TRBD2. V trimming: 0 bases; J trimming: 3 bases; junction bases outside the gene matches: 3. This CDR3 has 16 amino acids. Germline-derived CDR1 and CDR2 are SGHDT and YYEEEE.